These 17 T cell receptor beta chains share one sample of origin, sequenced in a study of cytomegalovirus exposure and HLA in healthy donors. 13 Jbeta primers and 60 Vbeta primers were used for the PCR. This table comes from immunoSEQ multiplex PCR, and its TCRdb copy is limited to in-frame clones, with some not included. The sample includes around 120,000 clones, roughly 80% seen only once; the top ten take about 4.9%. The sequenced sample consisted of PBMCs. Receptors were obtained from a man aged 50-60 years in good health and CMV-seropositive.

In its sample, this clone was seen a few times. The genes are TRBV5-4 and TRBJ1-3; 10 bases map to TRBD1. With V trimmed by 0 bases and J by 3 bases, 6 bases remained unmatched. Germline V gene data show CDR1 as SGHNT and CDR2 as YYREEE (reference sequence). This CDR3 spans 17 amino acids. The CDR3 nucleotides read TGTGCCAGCAGCTTGGACCCGACAGGGGGCGGTGGAAACACCATATATTTT. Translating gives CASSLDPTGGGGNTIYF.

This clone has a handful of counts. The chain recombines TRBV7-9 with TRBJ2-3; D remains ambiguous. V was clipped by 1 base and J by 0 bases, with 8 bases between them. CDR3 length equals 15 residues. CDR1 and CDR2 from the germline V gene are SEHNR and FQNEAQ (reference sequence). CDR3 in amino acids: CASSLGQSSTDTQYF. For the CDR3, the DNA is TGTGCCAGCAGCTTAGGGCAAAGTAGCACAGATACGCAGTATTTT.

The chain recombines TRBV28 with TRBJ2-1; TRBD1 matches 7 bases. CDR3 size: 15 residues. The germline CDR1 and CDR2 sequences are MDHEN and SYDVKM. Trimming took 5 bases from V and 4 from J; bases not matched to a gene: 8. The CDR3 loop is CASSSSGGKYNEQFF. The CDR3 DNA reads TGTGCCAGCAGTAGTTCAGGGGGAAAGTACAATGAGCAGTTCTTC.

The chain recombines TRBV2 with TRBJ2-1; tentatively, D is TRBD2 (5 bases). This CDR3 has 14 residues. The ends were cut back, 10 bases at V and 5 bases at J, with 18 bases in the middle. From germline, CDR1 is SNHLY and CDR2 FYNNEI. For the CDR3, the DNA is TGTGCCACTCATGGGCGGGCGGTAAACAATGAGCAGTTCTTC. This sequence encodes CATHGRAVNNEQFF.

This clone was detected a few times. The V and J genes are TRBV25-1 and TRBJ1-2; 7 nucleotides agree with TRBD1. The V gene's germline CDR1 is MGHDK and CDR2 SYGVNS. V gave up 6 bases and J gave up 7 bases; unmatched junction bases: 11. CDR3 length equals 14 residues. CDR3 coding DNA: TGTGCCAGCAGCCACAGGGGCGCGGGTATTGGCTACACCTTC. This translates into CASSHRGAGIGYTF.

The J gene is TRBJ1-2, the V gene TRBV6-1, with TRBD1 identical over 7 bases. Germline loops: CDR1 MNHNS, CDR2 SASEGT. Trimming removed 6 bases from V and 4 bases from J; junction bases left unmatched: 8. The CDR3 loop spans 14 amino acids. This CDR3 is CASSLTGTGYGYTF. CDR3 in DNA: TGTGCCAGCAGCCTGACAGGGACTGGCTATGGCTACACCTTC.

The V and J genes are TRBV28 and TRBJ2-7; D call uncertain. CDR1 and CDR2 (germline): MDHEN, SYDVKM. Trimming took off 8 bases at V and 4 bases at J, with 9 bases between the two ends. The CDR3 is 11 amino acids. The CDR3 here is CASSPQYEQYF. Here the CDR3 DNA reads TGTGCCAGCTCACCACAATACGAGCAGTACTTC.

The chain employs TRBV2 and TRBJ2-7; 9 bases are shared with TRBD2. Unmatched junction bases numbered 15, after V lost 8 bases and J lost 7 bases. CDR3 length: 15 amino acids. Germline V lookup: CDR1 SNHLY, CDR2 FYNNEI. This chain's CDR3 is CASSWREGSFGEQYF. CDR3 DNA sequence: TGTGCCAGCTCGTGGCGGGAGGGCTCGTTTGGGGAGCAGTACTTC.

The V gene is TRBV7-3, the J gene TRBJ1-1; D uncertain. In germline, CDR1 is SGHTA, CDR2 FQGTGA. Trimming shortened V by 5 bases and J by 9 bases, and 13 bases separated the two germline ends. The CDR3 spans 12 residues. CDR3 in amino acids: CASSLPGSKAFF. The CDR3 DNA follows: TGTGCCAGCAGCCTTCCGGGGTCGAAAGCTTTCTTT.

The chain is built from TRBV7-8 and TRBJ1-5; D is ambiguous. The V end lost 3 bases, the J end lost 2 bases, and 14 bases lay between the germline ends. The CDR3 contains 16 residues. CDR1 SGHVS and CDR2 FQNEAQ come from the germline V gene. CDR3 in amino acids: CASSLGGFAGNQPQHF. CDR3 nucleotides: TGTGCCAGCAGCTTGGGCGGGTTTGCGGGCAATCAGCCCCAGCATTTT.

This clone was observed a single time. This chain uses TRBV7-2 with TRBJ2-7; 10 nucleotides agree with TRBD2. The CDR3 contains 15 residues. V lost 3 bases, J lost 1 base, and 3 bases stayed unmatched. The germline V gene has CDR1 SGHTA and CDR2 FQGNSA. DNA of the CDR3: TGTGCCAGCAGCTTCCAGCGGGGGGGGTCCTACGAGCAGTACTTC. Translating gives CASSFQRGGSYEQYF.

The chain links TRBV21-1 to TRBJ2-7; the D segment call TRBD2 is taken from the table without a DNA check. TRBV21-1 is deemed a pseudogene. CDR3 size: 15 residues. The CDR3 DNA follows: TGTGCCAGCAGCAAAAAGGGGACTGGGAACTACGAGCAGTACTTC. This translates into CASSKKGTGNYEQYF.

This chain links TRBV5-1 with TRBJ2-7; D gene unclear. CDR3 length equals 13 residues. The germline V and J ends were trimmed by 3 bases and 5 bases, with 12 bases remaining between them. CDR1 and CDR2 from the germline V gene are SGHRS and YFSETQ. The DNA for the CDR3 is TGCGCCAGCAGCTCTCCCCCGCGCGACGAGCAGTACTTC. This codes for CASSSPPRDEQYF.

This chain links TRBV30 with TRBJ1-2; tentative D call: TRBD1 (6 bases). The CDR3 sequence is 13 residues long. Germline V gives CDR1 GTSNPN, CDR2 SVGIG (reference sequence). With 2 bases removed from V and 8 bases from J, the gap between germline ends came to 15 bases. In DNA, the CDR3 is TGTGCCTGGAGTTTAAAGGACAGACTGGGCTACACCTTC. This gives the protein CAWSLKDRLGYTF.

The chain links TRBV28 to TRBJ1-1; the D gene is possibly TRBD1 (5 bases). V was trimmed by 6 bases and J by 1 base, leaving 9 bases between them. Germline CDR1 is MDHEN and CDR2 is SYDVKM. The CDR3 consists of 13 residues. CDR3 loop: CASRSGGNTEAFF. The CDR3 DNA reads TGTGCCAGCAGATCGGGGGGGAACACTGAAGCTTTCTTT.

The chain links TRBV19 to TRBJ2-7; 7 bases fit TRBD1. V trimming: 4 bases; J trimming: 0 bases; junction bases outside the gene matches: 6. The CDR3 length is 15 residues. Germline V gene lookup returns CDR1 LNHDA and CDR2 SQIVND (reference sequence). CDR3 amino acids: CASSTPTGSSYEQYF. In nucleotides, the CDR3 is TGTGCCAGTAGTACCCCGACAGGGAGCTCCTACGAGCAGTACTTC.

J is TRBJ1-2 and V is TRBV18; weak D call: TRBD1 (5 bases). The CDR3 contains 14 residues. Germline V gene sequence: CDR1 KGHSH, CDR2 LQKENI. The V end was cut by 6 bases, the J end by 2 bases, with 13 bases between. The CDR3 bases are TGTGCCAGCTCCCGCGAAAGGGGCAACTATGGCTACACCTTC. It translates to CASSRERGNYGYTF.